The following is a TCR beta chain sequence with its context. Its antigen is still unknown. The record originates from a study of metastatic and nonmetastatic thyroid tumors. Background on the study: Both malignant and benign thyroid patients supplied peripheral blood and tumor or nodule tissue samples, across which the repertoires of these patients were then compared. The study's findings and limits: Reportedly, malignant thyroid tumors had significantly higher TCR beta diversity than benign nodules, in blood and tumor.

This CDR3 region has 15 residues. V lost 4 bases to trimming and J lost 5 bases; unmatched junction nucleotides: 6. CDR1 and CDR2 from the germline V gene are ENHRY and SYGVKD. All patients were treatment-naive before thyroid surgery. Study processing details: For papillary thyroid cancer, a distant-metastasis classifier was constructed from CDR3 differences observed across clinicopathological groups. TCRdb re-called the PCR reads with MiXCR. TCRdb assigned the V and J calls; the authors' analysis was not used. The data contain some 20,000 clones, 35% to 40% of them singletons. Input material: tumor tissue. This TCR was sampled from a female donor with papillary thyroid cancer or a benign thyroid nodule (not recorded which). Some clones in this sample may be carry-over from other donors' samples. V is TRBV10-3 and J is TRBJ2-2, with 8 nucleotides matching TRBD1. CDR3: CAISVQGATTGELFF. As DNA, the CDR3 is TGTGCCATCAGTGTCCAGGGGGCGACGACCGGGGAGCTGTTTTTT.